This TCR beta chain derives from a study of T cells in Graves' hyperthyroidism and ophthalmopathy. General study points: The model made its ophthalmopathy prediction, and onset followed a median approximately 6 months later. Most clonotypes that expanded in the thyroid above 0.001 also showed up in blood.

The CDR3 has 13 residues. With V trimmed by 8 bases and J by 7 bases, 7 bases remained unmatched. Per the germline V gene, CDR1 is LNHNV and CDR2 is YYDKDF (reference sequence). Researchers took RNA transcripts and amplified the TCR beta CDR3 regions from them. The TCR CDR3 was amplified in a first-round RT-PCR using the HTBI primer set. MiXCR, run by TCRdb on the multiplex PCR reads, gives a single entry per CDR3 protein. The table records around 500,000 distinct CDR3 sequences, 13% to 15% of them present only once. This clonotype has ten or more counts. Antigen: not known. The sequencing sample was made of blood. The source of this sequence is a woman aged 18-29 years with Graves' hyperthyroidism. This chain connects TRBV15 to TRBJ1-4, with 7 bases identical to TRBD1. The CDR3 nucleotides read TGTGCCACCTCCCCGGGGACAGTTGAAAAACTGTTTTTT. This gives the protein CATSPGTVEKLFF.